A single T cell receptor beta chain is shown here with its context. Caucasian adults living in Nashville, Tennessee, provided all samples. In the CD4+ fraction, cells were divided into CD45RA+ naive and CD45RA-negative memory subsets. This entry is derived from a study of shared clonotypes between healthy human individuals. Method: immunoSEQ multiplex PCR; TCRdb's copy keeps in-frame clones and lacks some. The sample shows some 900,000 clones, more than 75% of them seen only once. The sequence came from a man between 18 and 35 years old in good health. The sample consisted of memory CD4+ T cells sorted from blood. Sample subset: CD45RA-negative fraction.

In nucleotides, the CDR3 is TGCGCCAGCAGAAGTTCCACAGATACGCAGTATTTT. It translates to CASRSSTDTQYF. This sequence joins TRBV4-1 and TRBJ2-3; no definite D call. V was cut by 6 bases and J by 2 bases, with 6 bases left in between. The CDR3 is 12 amino acids. Germline CDR1 reads MGHRA; CDR2 reads YSYEKL.